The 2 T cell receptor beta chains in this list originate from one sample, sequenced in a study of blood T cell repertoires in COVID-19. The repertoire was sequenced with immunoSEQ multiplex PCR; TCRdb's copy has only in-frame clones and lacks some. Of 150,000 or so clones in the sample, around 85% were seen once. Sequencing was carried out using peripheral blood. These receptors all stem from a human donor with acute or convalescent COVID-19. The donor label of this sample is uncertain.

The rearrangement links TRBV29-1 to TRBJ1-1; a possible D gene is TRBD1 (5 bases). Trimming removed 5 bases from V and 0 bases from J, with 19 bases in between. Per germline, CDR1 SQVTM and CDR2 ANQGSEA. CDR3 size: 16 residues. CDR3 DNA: TGCAGCGTTATCCTTTTGGGGGAGGGACTGAACACTGAAGCTTTCTTT. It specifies CSVILLGEGLNTEAFF. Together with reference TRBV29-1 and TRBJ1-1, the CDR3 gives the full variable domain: SAVISQKPSRDICQRGTSLTIQCQVDSQVTMMFWYRQQPGQSLTLIATANQGSEATYESGFVIDKFPISRPNLTFSTLTVSNMSPEDSSIYLCSVILLGEGLNTEAFFGQGTRLTVV.

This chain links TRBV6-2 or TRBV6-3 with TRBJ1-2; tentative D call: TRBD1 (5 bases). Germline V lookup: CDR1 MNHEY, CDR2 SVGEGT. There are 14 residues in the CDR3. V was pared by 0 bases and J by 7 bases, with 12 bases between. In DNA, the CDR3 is TGTGCCAGCAGTTACTCCAGGGAACTCTCTGGCTACACCTTC. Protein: CASSYSRELSGYTF.